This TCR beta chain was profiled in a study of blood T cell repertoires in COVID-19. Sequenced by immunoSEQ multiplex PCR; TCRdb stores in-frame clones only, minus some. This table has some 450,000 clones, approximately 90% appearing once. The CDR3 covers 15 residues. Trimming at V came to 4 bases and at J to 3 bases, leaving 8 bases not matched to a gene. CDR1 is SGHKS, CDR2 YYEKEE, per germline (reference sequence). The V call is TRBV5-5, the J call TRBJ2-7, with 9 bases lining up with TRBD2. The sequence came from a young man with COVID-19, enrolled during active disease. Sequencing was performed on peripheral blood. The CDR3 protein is CASSVDWREGYEQYF. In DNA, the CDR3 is TGTGCCAGCAGCGTTGACTGGCGGGAGGGCTACGAGCAGTACTTC.